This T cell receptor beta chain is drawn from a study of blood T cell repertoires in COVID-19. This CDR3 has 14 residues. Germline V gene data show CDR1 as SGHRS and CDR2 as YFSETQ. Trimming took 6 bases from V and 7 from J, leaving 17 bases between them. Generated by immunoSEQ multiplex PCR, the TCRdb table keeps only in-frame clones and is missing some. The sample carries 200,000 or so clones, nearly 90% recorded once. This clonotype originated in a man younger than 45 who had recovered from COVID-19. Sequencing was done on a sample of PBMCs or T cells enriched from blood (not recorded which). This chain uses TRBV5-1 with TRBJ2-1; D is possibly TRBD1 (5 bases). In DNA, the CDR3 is TGCGCCAGCACCTCCAAGGCCTCAGGGAATGAGCAGTTCTTC. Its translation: CASTSKASGNEQFF.